One TCR beta chain is described in this entry. Antigen unknown. From the germline J gene comes the end of the CDR3, since the read stops 3 residues before it. This sample stems from a study of T cells in women clearing cervical HPV infection. Study-wide background: Case blood was drawn a median about 160 days after lesion detection. Only a few women had HLA typing results available. Findings and caveats of the study: Unknown T-cell numbers per sample may underlie the richness differences.

All donors had a single incident cervical HPV16 infection, not prevalent. The data were produced by immunoSEQ multiplex PCR, yet TCRdb's version contains in-frame clones alone and is incomplete. Here the sample table reports tens of thousands of clones. Trimming shortened V by 1 base and J by 5 bases, and 8 bases separated the two germline ends. The germline CDR1 and CDR2 sequences are MGHRA and YSYEKL. The CDR3 runs to 13 residues. This chain connects TRBV4-1 to TRBJ2-5; no clear D gene. The sequenced sample consisted of blood buffy coat. This TCR was sampled from a woman aged 18 to 75 with a cervical HPV16 infection that either progressed to CIN3+ or cleared (not recorded which). The CDR3 reads CASSQAPRETQYF. The DNA read from the CDR3 is TGCGCCAGCAGCCAAGCCCCTAGGGAGACC.